The rows below give T cell receptor beta chains drawn from one sample of a study of vaccination and CD4 T cells after COVID-19. TCRdb recomputed calls from the PCR reads with MiXCR, one row per CDR3 protein. In the table there are 17,000 or so distinct CDR3 sequences, more than 40% of which are singletons. The antigens these receptors bind are not known. The sample consisted of CD4+ T cells from blood, cultured in vitro, taken before SARS-CoV-2 vaccination. Receptors originate from a human donor who had recovered from COVID-19. Both conserved end residues are part of each CDR3. Each record gives: D gene, clone size, J gene, V gene, CDR3 DNA, CDR3 protein. The D gene is left open where the match is weak. Only some rows state a clone size, as once, few, many or a class for expanded clones.

-	-	TRBJ1-6	TRBV30	TGTGCCTGGAGTGTACCTACAGGAGAGAATTCACCCCTCCACTTT	CAWSVPTGENSPLHF
-	-	TRBJ2-3	TRBV6-5	TGTGCCAGCAGTTACGGCGTGCCAGTGCGCACAGATACGCAGTATTTT	CASSYGVPVRTDTQYF
-	-	TRBJ2-7	TRBV6-5	TGTGCCAGCAGTTCAATAGACAGCTCGGAGCAGTACTTC	CASSSIDSSEQYF
-	once	TRBJ2-2	TRBV12-5	TGTGCTAGTGGTTTGGCAGTTGGGACCAACACCGGGGAGCTGTTTTTT	CASGLAVGTNTGELFF
TRBD2	-	TRBJ2-3	TRBV7-8	TGTGCCAGCAGCCACCCGGGACTAGCGGGGGAAAATACGCAGTATTTT	CASSHPGLAGENTQYF
TRBD2	-	TRBJ2-1	TRBV27	TGTGCCAGCAGGCCCCGTGGGGGAGGGCCCGACAATGAGCAGTTCTTC	CASRPRGGGPDNEQFF
-	-	TRBJ2-1	TRBV6-5	TGTGCCAGCAGTTCATCTGTTGCTGGGGGCCATGAGCAGTTCTTC	CASSSSVAGGHEQFF
-	-	TRBJ2-7	TRBV7-9	TGTGCCAGCAGCTTAGGGGTACAGTCCTACGAGCAGTACTTC	CASSLGVQSYEQYF
-	few	TRBJ1-6	TRBV20-1	TGCAGTGCTAGAGTTCTAGGGAACACCCTCCACTTT	CSARVLGNTLHF
TRBD1	-	TRBJ1-2	TRBV2	TGTGCCAGCAGCCTCGACAGGGGAGTCGGCTACACCTTC	CASSLDRGVGYTF
-	few	TRBJ2-5	TRBV20-1	TGCAGTGCTAGAGATCGGAGCGGCCAAGAGACCCAGTACTTC	CSARDRSGQETQYF
-	once	TRBJ2-1	TRBV6-1	TGTGCCAGCAGCCACTACGGATTAGCGGACCCTTCCTACAATGAGCAGTTCTTC	CASSHYGLADPSYNEQFF
-	-	TRBJ2-1	TRBV21-1	TGTGCCAGCAGCACAGGTGGTTCCGTGTCCTACAATGAGCAGTTCTTC	CASSTGGSVSYNEQFF
TRBD2	-	TRBJ2-3	TRBV10-3	TGTGCCATCAGTGATATTTATAGCGGGGGGAAAGATACGCAGTATTTT	CAISDIYSGGKDTQYF
-	few	TRBJ2-7	TRBV20-1	TGCAGTGCTACCGGGACTTACGACTACGAGCAGTACTTC	CSATGTYDYEQYF
-	few	TRBJ2-6	TRBV7-2	TGTGCCAGCAGCTTATTGGGCCCTGGGGCCAACGTCCTGACTTTC	CASSLLGPGANVLTF
-	-	TRBJ1-2	TRBV5-6	TGTGCCGGCACCCCAGGTTATAACTATGGCTACACCTTC	CAGTPGYNYGYTF
TRBD2	-	TRBJ2-3	TRBV6-5	TGTGCCAGCAGTTCGACTAGCGGGAGGACAGATACGCAGTATTTT	CASSSTSGRTDTQYF
TRBD1	-	TRBJ2-7	TRBV5-6	TGTGCCAGCAGCCCGGGACAGAACTCCTACGAGCAGTACTTC	CASSPGQNSYEQYF